One sample yielded the 12 T cell receptor beta chains listed below, sequenced in a study of blood T cell repertoires in COVID-19. Method: immunoSEQ multiplex PCR; TCRdb's copy keeps in-frame clones and lacks some. The data hold 50,000 to 75,000 clones, with around 80% observed a single time. The source material was peripheral blood. The receptor set was obtained from a man between 60 and 70 years old with acute or convalescent COVID-19.

This sequence joins TRBV27 and TRBJ1-5; 7 bases fit TRBD1. Trimming took 1 base from V and 3 from J; bases not matched to a gene: 3. Germline-derived CDR1 and CDR2 are MNHEY and SMNVEV (reference sequence). The CDR3 length is 15 residues. CDR3 residues: CASSLWGQYNQPQHF. Written as DNA, the CDR3 is TGTGCCAGCAGTTTATGGGGACAGTACAATCAGCCCCAGCATTTT.

The chain is built from TRBV24-1 and TRBJ2-3; 7 bases are a match to TRBD1. The CDR3 is made up of 15 amino acids. The J segment lost 4 bases and the V segment lost 4 bases, leaving 7 bases of the junction unmatched. CDR1 and CDR2 from the germline V gene are KGHDR and SFDVKD. CDR3 DNA sequence: TGTGCCACCAGTGACCCGACAGGGCGGGCAGATACGCAGTATTTT. Its protein product is CATSDPTGRADTQYF.

The rearrangement links TRBV7-3 to TRBJ2-6; 9 bases line up with TRBD1. The CDR3 runs to 17 residues. V shed 0 bases and J 1 base; nucleotides not matched to a gene: 1. CDR1 is SGHTA, CDR2 FQGTGA, per germline. The CDR3 protein is CASSLTGQGSGANVLTF. Written as DNA, the CDR3 is TGTGCCAGCAGCTTAACCGGACAGGGGTCTGGGGCCAACGTCCTGACTTTC.

J is TRBJ1-1 and V is TRBV28; a possible D gene is TRBD1 (6 bases). V was pared by 5 bases and J by 1 base, with 14 bases between. In germline, CDR1 is MDHEN, CDR2 SYDVKM. This CDR3 has 15 residues. The CDR3: CASSPSGHTNTEAFF. The DNA for the CDR3 is TGTGCCAGCAGTCCTTCGGGACACACGAACACTGAAGCTTTCTTT.

The rearrangement joins TRBV28 to TRBJ2-3, with 10 bases identical to TRBD1. Germline V lookup: CDR1 MDHEN, CDR2 SYDVKM. Unmatched junction bases numbered 9, after V lost 4 bases and J lost 5 bases. The length of the CDR3 is 16 residues. The CDR3 sequence is CASSSMGTGALDTQYF. In DNA, the CDR3 is TGTGCCAGCAGTTCTATGGGGACAGGGGCCTTAGATACGCAGTATTTT.

This sequence joins TRBV7-9 and TRBJ1-4, with TRBD1 as a possible D gene (6 bases). Germline assignment: CDR1 SEHNR and CDR2 FQNEAQ (reference sequence). Deletions cut 6 bases from V and 0 bases from J, with 11 bases between. The CDR3 runs 15 residues. CDR3 region: CASSPPGATNEKLFF. CDR3 nucleotides: TGTGCCAGCAGTCCTCCAGGGGCAACTAATGAAAAACTGTTTTTT.

V gene TRBV3-1 (or the pseudogene TRBV3-2) combines with J gene TRBJ1-5; D gene uncertain. This CDR3 is built from 15 residues. CDR1 and CDR2 from the germline V gene are LGHDT and YNNKEL (reference sequence). V was shortened by 4 bases and J by 5 bases, with 15 bases between the two germline ends. This CDR3 reads CASSPSYPSYQPQHF. CDR3 coding DNA: TGTGCCAGCAGCCCTTCTTACCCTAGTTATCAGCCCCAGCATTTT.

J is TRBJ1-5 and V is TRBV30, with D hard to call. CDR3 length: 13 amino acids. Germline loops: CDR1 GTSNPN, CDR2 SVGIG (reference sequence). V lost 2 bases, J lost 4 bases, and 9 bases lay in between. This CDR3 is CAWSPGENQPQHF. In nucleotides, the CDR3 is TGTGCCTGGAGTCCAGGCGAAAATCAGCCCCAGCATTTT.

This clone appeared a few times. This rearrangement joins TRBV29-1 to TRBJ1-2; TRBD1 matches at 10 bases. Trimming at V came to 6 bases and at J to 4 bases, leaving 5 bases not matched to a gene. The CDR3 sequence is 13 residues long. Germline CDR1 and CDR2: SQVTM and ANQGSEA. The CDR3 reads CSVKGQGIYGYTF. CDR3 nucleotide sequence: TGCAGCGTGAAGGGACAGGGGATCTATGGCTACACCTTC.

This chain joins TRBV5-3 and TRBJ2-1; D unresolved. TRBV5-3 is labeled an ORF, and its function is uncertain. This CDR3 is built from 10 residues. Trimming removed 5 bases at V and 10 bases at J, with 7 bases between. CDR3: CARSPTEQFF. In DNA, the CDR3 is TGTGCCAGAAGTCCGACAGAGCAGTTCTTC.

V and J are TRBV7-2 and TRBJ1-4; TRBD1 matches 11 bases. Germline trimming cut 5 bases from V and 8 bases from J; bases unmatched to any gene: 10. Germline CDR1 is SGHTA and CDR2 is FQGNSA. The CDR3 has 16 amino acids. The CDR3 here is CASSTRTGGFQEKLFF. CDR3 DNA sequence: TGTGCCAGCAGCACCCGGACAGGGGGCTTTCAGGAAAAACTGTTTTTT.

This clone was detected once. This rearrangement joins TRBV2 to TRBJ2-1, with 7 bases fitting TRBD1. The CDR3 is 13 amino acids. Losses at the gene ends were 8 bases for V and 4 bases for J; bases not matched to a gene: 5. CDR1 is SNHLY, CDR2 FYNNEI, per germline. The CDR3 DNA follows: TGTGCCAGCCTAAGGACAGGATACAATGAGCAGTTCTTC. Its translation: CASLRTGYNEQFF.